A selection of T cell receptor beta chains follows, all from one sample in a study of blood T cells in healthy people across ages. TCRdb re-derived calls from the 5' RACE reads in MiXCR, one entry per CDR3 protein. Of 1.5 million to 2 million distinct CDR3 sequences listed, roughly 49% are singletons. Specimen: blood. These receptors were obtained from a woman in her thirties or forties in good health. CDR3s include the opening cysteine and the closing phenylalanine or tryptophan. The D gene is left open where the match is weak. The size of a clone is reported for some rows only, either as once, few or many, or as a class for expanded clones.

D: TRBD1; J: TRBJ2-4; size: -; V: TRBV20-1; DNA: TGCAGTGCTAGACCTACCCTGAGTCCCGGGACAGGAAGTCGGGCTAAACTAGCCAGAAACATTCAGTACTTC; CDR3: CSARPTLSPGTGSRAKLARNIQYF
D: TRBD2; J: TRBJ2-1; size: -; V: TRBV5-1; DNA: TGCGCCAGCAGCATGACTAGCGGGGGGGCATACAATGAGCAGTTCTTC; CDR3: CASSMTSGGAYNEQFF
D: TRBD2; J: TRBJ2-1; size: -; V: TRBV20-1; DNA: TGCAGTGCTCTAACTAGCGGGGGGGCCGGATCCTACAATGAGCAGTTCTTC; CDR3: CSALTSGGAGSYNEQFF
D: -; J: TRBJ2-7; size: few; V: TRBV6-2/TRBV6-3; DNA: TGTGCCAGCAGGAACACCGGGGGTTCCTACGAGCAGTACTTC; CDR3: CASRNTGGSYEQYF
D: TRBD1; J: TRBJ1-2; size: -; V: TRBV5-4; DNA: TGTGTCAGCACTCAGGACAGGCCTCTATTGGGGGGCTACACCTTC; CDR3: CVSTQDRPLLGGYTF
D: TRBD2; J: TRBJ2-1; size: few; V: TRBV28; DNA: TGTGCCAGCAGAGATCCCTGGCGGGGGTACGATGATGAGCAGTTCTTC; CDR3: CASRDPWRGYDDEQFF
D: -; J: TRBJ1-4; size: -; V: TRBV20-1; DNA: TGCAGTGCTTCGATCGGACTCTCCTCAACTAATGAAAAACTGTTTTTT; CDR3: CSASIGLSSTNEKLFF
D: -; J: TRBJ2-5; size: -; V: TRBV4-3; DNA: TGCGCCAGCAGCCAAGATAGGGGGAGGGTTCAAGAGACCCAGTACTTC; CDR3: CASSQDRGRVQETQYF
D: -; J: TRBJ1-2; size: -; V: TRBV14; DNA: TGTGCCAGCAGCCAGAAGCAGGGGATCTATGGCTACACCTTC; CDR3: CASSQKQGIYGYTF
D: -; J: TRBJ1-1; size: few; V: TRBV12-3/TRBV12-4; DNA: TGTGCCAGCAGGATGAGAGTGAACACTGAAGCTTTCTTT; CDR3: CASRMRVNTEAFF
D: TRBD2; J: TRBJ2-7; size: few; V: TRBV10-3; DNA: TGTGCCATCAGTGAGTCTGTAGAGCGGGGTCCCTACGAGCAGTACTTC; CDR3: CAISESVERGPYEQYF
D: -; J: TRBJ1-1; size: -; V: TRBV4-1; DNA: TGCGCCAGCAGCCAGCCGGGTGTTTCAGTGAACACTGAAGCTTTCTTT; CDR3: CASSQPGVSVNTEAFF
D: TRBD2; J: TRBJ2-5; size: -; V: TRBV7-2; DNA: TGTGCCAGCAGCTTTAAGCGGGGGGGAGAGACCCAGTACTTC; CDR3: CASSFKRGGETQYF
D: TRBD2; J: TRBJ2-1; size: -; V: TRBV6-2/TRBV6-3; DNA: TGTGCCAGCATAGCGGGGGGGACCGCCTACAATGAGCAGTTCTTC; CDR3: CASIAGGTAYNEQFF
D: -; J: TRBJ2-1; size: -; V: TRBV20-1; DNA: TGCAGTGCTAGAGCTCGATACAATGAGCAGTTCTTC; CDR3: CSARARYNEQFF
D: -; J: TRBJ2-5; size: few; V: TRBV10-1; DNA: TGCGCCAGCAGTGACCGGTACCAAGAGACCCAGTACTTC; CDR3: CASSDRYQETQYF
D: TRBD1; J: TRBJ2-3; size: few; V: TRBV29-1; DNA: TGCAGCGAGTACGGACTGACAGGGTCAGATACGCAGTATTTT; CDR3: CSEYGLTGSDTQYF
D: TRBD1; J: TRBJ1-5; size: -; V: TRBV27; DNA: TGTGCCAGCAGCCACCGGGGACAGGGGGCTCGGCAGCCCCAGCATTTT; CDR3: CASSHRGQGARQPQHF
D: -; J: TRBJ2-5; size: many; V: TRBV2; DNA: TGTGCCAGCAGTGTGGGTAGCATTGAGACCCAGTACTTC; CDR3: CASSVGSIETQYF
D: TRBD2; J: TRBJ2-1; size: few; V: TRBV27; DNA: TGTGCCAGCACGACTAGCGGGGGGCAGGTCTACAATGAGCAGTTCTTC; CDR3: CASTTSGGQVYNEQFF
D: TRBD1; J: TRBJ2-4; size: few; V: TRBV27; DNA: TGTGCCAGCAGTCCCCGGGACAGGGGAAGAGAGGTAGCCAAAAACATTCAGTACTTC; CDR3: CASSPRDRGREVAKNIQYF
D: -; J: TRBJ2-3; size: few; V: TRBV24-1; DNA: TGTGCCACCAGTGGGAGTACGGGCGTAATGGGAACAGATACGCAGTATTTT; CDR3: CATSGSTGVMGTDTQYF
D: -; J: TRBJ1-4; size: few; V: TRBV4-3; DNA: TGCGCCAGCAGCCAAGATTCGGTCGCAGGGCTGAATGAAAAACTGTTTTTT; CDR3: CASSQDSVAGLNEKLFF
D: -; J: TRBJ2-5; size: -; V: TRBV14; DNA: TGTGCCAGCAGCCGAGATTTAGTTCCAGGGACCCAGTACTTC; CDR3: CASSRDLVPGTQYF
D: TRBD2; J: TRBJ2-4; size: few; V: TRBV2; DNA: TGTGCCAGCCAAAACGGGGGGGCCGGGAACATTCAGTACTTC; CDR3: CASQNGGAGNIQYF
D: TRBD2; J: TRBJ2-5; size: few; V: TRBV5-6; DNA: TGTGCCAGCAGGGCTAGCGGCGAGACCCAGTACTTC; CDR3: CASRASGETQYF
D: TRBD2; J: TRBJ2-1; size: few; V: TRBV6-2/TRBV6-3; DNA: TGTGCCAGCGATCGCGAGCGGGGGGCTGATGTCAATGAGCAGTTCTTC; CDR3: CASDRERGADVNEQFF
D: TRBD2; J: TRBJ2-3; size: -; V: TRBV5-1; DNA: TGCGCCAGCAGCTCCACCCTAGCGGGGGGGCACGCAGATACGCAGTATTTT; CDR3: CASSSTLAGGHADTQYF
D: -; J: TRBJ2-7; size: -; V: TRBV24-1; DNA: TGTGCCACCAGTGATCGGGGGAAGCAGTACTTC; CDR3: CATSDRGKQYF
D: TRBD1; J: TRBJ2-1; size: few; V: TRBV12-3/TRBV12-4; DNA: TGTGCCAGCAGTTTAGCAGGGGGCCCCACCTACAATGAGCAGTTCTTC; CDR3: CASSLAGGPTYNEQFF
D: -; J: TRBJ2-7; size: few; V: TRBV29-1; DNA: TGCAGCGTTGGAGTAGACTACGAGCAGTACTTC; CDR3: CSVGVDYEQYF
D: TRBD1; J: TRBJ2-5; size: few; V: TRBV6-5; DNA: TGTGCCAGCAGTTATGGGACAGTCCAAGAGACCCAGTACTTC; CDR3: CASSYGTVQETQYF
D: -; J: TRBJ1-2; size: few; V: TRBV7-2; DNA: TGTGCCAGCACCGGATACCACACTGCTAACTATGGCTACACCTTC; CDR3: CASTGYHTANYGYTF
D: -; J: TRBJ2-7; size: -; V: TRBV7-8; DNA: TGTGCCAGCAGCATAATCCGGGGCGGGGTATCGGGACGCGGATACGAGCAGTACTTC; CDR3: CASSIIRGGVSGRGYEQYF
D: -; J: TRBJ2-1; size: few; V: TRBV11-2; DNA: TGTGCCAGCAGCTCAAGGACAGCCCATTCCTACAATGAGCAGTTCTTC; CDR3: CASSSRTAHSYNEQFF
D: -; J: TRBJ2-7; size: many; V: TRBV4-3; DNA: TGCGCCAGCAGCATCTCGTTCGGGGCCTCCTACGAGCAGTACTTC; CDR3: CASSISFGASYEQYF
D: -; J: TRBJ1-2; size: once; V: TRBV7-9; DNA: TGTGCCAGCAGCCCCCCCTTCAGGGTCTTAGCTAACTATGGCTACACCTTC; CDR3: CASSPPFRVLANYGYTF
D: -; J: TRBJ2-3; size: -; V: TRBV4-3; DNA: TGCGCCAGCAGCCAGACACATACACAGTATTTT; CDR3: CASSQTHTQYF
D: -; J: TRBJ1-5; size: -; V: TRBV4-3; DNA: TGCGCCAGCAGCCAAGACCACCCTAATCAGCCCCAGCATTTT; CDR3: CASSQDHPNQPQHF
D: -; J: TRBJ2-7; size: once; V: TRBV27; DNA: TGTGCCAGCAGCACCCAGGACCACGACTACGAGCAGTACTTC; CDR3: CASSTQDHDYEQYF
D: TRBD2; J: TRBJ2-5; size: few; V: TRBV4-2; DNA: TGTGCCAGCAGCCAAGATCTGGCTAGCGGGGGGGATGAGACCCAGTACTTC; CDR3: CASSQDLASGGDETQYF
D: TRBD1; J: TRBJ2-5; size: few; V: TRBV4-3; DNA: TGCGCCAGCAGCCATAACAGGGGAGAGACCCAGTACTTC; CDR3: CASSHNRGETQYF
D: -; J: TRBJ2-5; size: -; V: TRBV9; DNA: TGTGCCAGCAGCGTAGAAGGCAGTCCCCCTTACAATGAGCAGTACTTC; CDR3: CASSVEGSPPYNEQYF
D: TRBD1; J: TRBJ2-1; size: -; V: TRBV7-2; DNA: TGTGCCAGCAGCTTAACAGGACAGGGGTTCTATGAGCAGTTCTTC; CDR3: CASSLTGQGFYEQFF
D: -; J: TRBJ1-2; size: -; V: TRBV27; DNA: TGTGCCAGCAGATCAGGGTATGGCTACACCTTC; CDR3: CASRSGYGYTF
D: -; J: TRBJ2-5; size: -; V: TRBV12-3/TRBV12-4; DNA: TGTGCCAGCAGTGTAGGGGGGATCGAGACCCAGTACTTC; CDR3: CASSVGGIETQYF
D: -; J: TRBJ2-1; size: -; V: TRBV29-1; DNA: TGCAGCGTTTCCCGGGGAGGACAGACCTACAATGAGCAGTTCTTC; CDR3: CSVSRGGQTYNEQFF
D: -; J: TRBJ2-1; size: few; V: TRBV29-1; DNA: TGCAGCGTTGTGGTACTAGAGCCGGGTGAGCAGTTCTTC; CDR3: CSVVVLEPGEQFF
D: -; J: TRBJ1-4; size: -; V: TRBV9; DNA: TGTGCCAGCAGCGTAGACCCAGGGTCTAATGAAAAACTGTTTTTT; CDR3: CASSVDPGSNEKLFF
D: -; J: TRBJ2-1; size: few; V: TRBV28; DNA: TGTGCCAGCAGTTTACGGAGTGCTCCCTACAATGAGCAGTTCTTC; CDR3: CASSLRSAPYNEQFF
D: -; J: TRBJ2-5; size: -; V: TRBV15; DNA: TGTGCCACCAGCAAATCCCGAGGGGGACCCCAAGAGACCCAGTACTTC; CDR3: CATSKSRGGPQETQYF
D: TRBD1; J: TRBJ2-5; size: -; V: TRBV15; DNA: TGTGCCACCAGGGGGACAGGGAACTTGCAGTACTTC; CDR3: CATRGTGNLQYF
D: -; J: TRBJ2-5; size: few; V: TRBV20-1; DNA: TGCAGTGCGCCCCACAGTAGAACGCAAGAGACCCAGTACTTC; CDR3: CSAPHSRTQETQYF
D: TRBD2; J: TRBJ2-5; size: -; V: TRBV7-2; DNA: TGTGCCAGCAGCTTAGCGCGGGGGGGCCTAGAGACCCAGTACTTC; CDR3: CASSLARGGLETQYF
D: TRBD1; J: TRBJ1-5; size: once; V: TRBV20-1; DNA: TGCAGTGCGACCGGGACAGGGCAGGATCAGCCCCAGCATTTT; CDR3: CSATGTGQDQPQHF
D: -; J: TRBJ2-1; size: -; V: TRBV9; DNA: TGTGCCAGCAGCCTCAAGGGGCAGCCAGTGAATGAGCAGTTCTTC; CDR3: CASSLKGQPVNEQFF
D: -; J: TRBJ2-3; size: -; V: TRBV29-1; DNA: TGCAGCGTTGAAGATTGGCTGAGGAGGGGGCCCCCCGCAGATACGCAGTATTTT; CDR3: CSVEDWLRRGPPADTQYF